Listed here are 20 T cell receptor beta chains from one sample, sequenced in a study of regulatory T cells in long-lasting Graves disease. Indicated time point: newly diagnosed GD, antithyroid drugs for less than 3 months. Extracted RNA from PBMCs served as the source of the TCR library. Through Arm-PCR of CDR3 regions and iRepertoire HTBI primers, TCR beta libraries were built. TCRdb passed the multiplex PCR reads through MiXCR, listing each CDR3 protein once. Altogether 500,000 or so distinct CDR3 sequences are present, 15% to 20% being singletons, with the ten largest covering approximately 25%. This sample was also put to use in a study of T cells in Graves' hyperthyroidism and ophthalmopathy.

Here the sequenced sample was peripheral blood mononuclear cells (PBMCs), taken at new diagnosis, from a patient treated with antithyroid drugs. The receptors shown here come from a woman aged 35-60 years with Graves disease.

This clonotype occurred many times. This chain joins TRBV12-3 or TRBV12-4 and TRBJ1-1, with D possibly being TRBD1 (5 bases). V lost 7 bases and J lost 1, with 13 bases in between. This CDR3 has 14 residues. The CDR3 sequence: CASNPLGPNTEAFF. The DNA of the CDR3 is TGTGCCAGCAACCCTCTGGGACCGAACACTGAAGCTTTCTTT.

This clonotype was detected many times. The chain links TRBV28 to TRBJ2-3; D unresolved. Germline V gene sequence: CDR1 MDHEN, CDR2 SYDVKM. The V end lost 6 bases, the J end lost 5 bases, and 9 bases lay between the germline ends. CDR3 length: 12 residues. The CDR3 region has the DNA TGTGCCAGCAGACCAGTAGAAGATACGCAGTATTTT. Its protein is CASRPVEDTQYF.

The chain uses TRBV3-1 and TRBJ2-3; 8 positions agree with TRBD2. Germline-derived CDR1 and CDR2 are LGHDT and YNNKEL (reference sequence). The trim removed 5 bases at V and 2 bases at J, leaving 9 bases unmatched. The CDR3 contains 16 residues. The CDR3 protein is CASSSPGGGATDTQYF. In DNA form, the CDR3 reads TGTGCCAGCAGCTCTCCGGGGGGGGGCGCCACAGATACGCAGTATTTT.

This clonotype has ten or more counts. This chain uses TRBV2 with TRBJ2-1, with TRBD2 matching 10 bases. Germline V CDR1 and CDR2: SNHLY, FYNNEI. The CDR3 is 15 residues long. The ends lost 6 bases at V and 7 bases at J; junction bases unmatched: 9. This CDR3 is CASRSSGGGKNEQFF. The CDR3 nucleotides read TGTGCCAGCAGATCTAGCGGGGGCGGGAAGAATGAGCAGTTCTTC.

This clonotype was seen repeatedly, ten times or more. The V gene is TRBV6-1, the J gene TRBJ1-1; unclear D gene. Germline CDR1 and CDR2: MNHNS and SASEGT. The V gene lost 6 bases and the J gene lost 0 bases, with 8 bases spanning the gap. The CDR3 is 13 amino acids. The DNA for the CDR3 is TGTGCCAGCAGCCCCAGAATGAACACTGAAGCTTTCTTT. Its protein is CASSPRMNTEAFF.

In this sample, this clonotype turned up many times. This sequence joins TRBV12-3 or TRBV12-4 and TRBJ2-2, with unresolved D. V was shortened by 1 base and J by 8 bases, with 8 bases between the two germline ends. The CDR3 is 13 residues long. The CDR3 DNA follows: TGTGCCAGCAGTTTAGGGTCCGGGGGGGAGCTGTTTTTT. Protein: CASSLGSGGELFF.

The CDR3 is CASSSGHPNEKLFF. The CDR3, as DNA: TGTGCCAGCAGTTCGGGACACCCTAATGAAAAACTGTTTTTT. This chain connects TRBV28 to TRBJ1-4; D is possibly TRBD1 (6 bases). This CDR3 contains 14 residues. Trimming removed 4 bases at V and 3 bases at J, with 9 bases between. Germline lookup yields CDR1 MDHEN and CDR2 SYDVKM.

This clonotype was seen a few times. This chain joins TRBV9 and TRBJ1-1; D is undetermined. From germline, CDR1 is SGDLS and CDR2 YYNGEE. The V and J ends lost 5 bases and 1 base respectively, with 12 bases between them. This CDR3 has 14 residues. CDR3 loop: CASSAWPGNTEAFF. The CDR3 coding sequence is TGTGCCAGCAGTGCCTGGCCAGGGAACACTGAAGCTTTCTTT.

Concerning this clonotype: This likely reflects a read error, since a far larger clone is one base away. Since no conserved phenylalanine or tryptophan closes the CDR3, a read error is the likely cause. The chain uses TRBV2 and TRBJ2-5; D may correspond to TRBD1 or TRBD2 (6 bases each). The DNA end lines up better with TRBJ2-1; the J call may be wrong. The length of the CDR3 is 16 residues. The germline V gene encodes CDR1 SNHLY and CDR2 FYNNEI. The CDR3 spells CASIATGWRGYNEQFL. The CDR3 coding sequence is TGTGCCAGCATTGCTACAGGGTGGAGGGGGTACAATGAGCAGTTCCTC.

The V call is TRBV19, the J call TRBJ2-1; D remains ambiguous. The germline CDR1 and CDR2 sequences are LNHDA and SQIVND (reference sequence). The CDR3 is 14 amino acids. V was shortened by 5 bases and J by 6 bases, with 14 bases between the two germline ends. In DNA form, the CDR3 reads TGTGCCAGTAGTGAATGGACCGACGCCAATGAGCAGTTCTTC. Translated: CASSEWTDANEQFF.

With regard to this clonotype: One junction end does not reproduce the germline sequence, and a read error may be involved. This chain connects TRBV15 to TRBJ2-7; 9 positions match TRBD2. Germline values: CDR1 LNHNV, CDR2 YYDKDF (reference sequence). This CDR3 spans 15 amino acids. The CDR3 protein is CATSALAGLSYGQYF. CDR3 DNA sequence: TGTGCCACCAGCGCTCTAGCGGGGCTCTCCTACGGGCAGTACTTC.

This clonotype was recorded many times. J is TRBJ1-5 and V is TRBV11-2; D gene ambiguous. The length of the CDR3 is 13 residues. CDR1 is SGHAT, CDR2 FQNNGV, per germline. The V and J ends lost 0 bases and 9 bases respectively, with 9 bases between them. This CDR3 reads CASSLDGRRPQHF. The CDR3 DNA is TGTGCCAGCAGCTTAGATGGCCGACGGCCCCAGCATTTT.

The chain couples TRBV20-1 to TRBJ1-1, with D maybe TRBD1 (6 bases). This CDR3 contains 12 residues. CDR1 and CDR2 from the germline V gene are DFQATT and SNEGSKA (reference sequence). V was trimmed by 6 bases and J by 2 bases, leaving 10 bases between them. CDR3 loop: CSAKTGNTEAFF. The CDR3 DNA reads TGCAGTGCAAAGACAGGAAACACTGAAGCTTTCTTT.

This clonotype was detected a few times. The V call is TRBV5-1, the J call TRBJ2-5; TRBD1 agrees at 7 bases. V trimming: 1 base; J trimming: 0 bases; junction bases outside the gene matches: 12. Germline values: CDR1 SGHRS, CDR2 YFSETQ. The CDR3 is made up of 18 amino acids. In DNA, the CDR3 is TGCGCCAGCAGCTTGTTTATGAGCCGGGACAGCTACCAAGAGACCCAGTACTTC. Its translation: CASSLFMSRDSYQETQYF.

This clonotype showed up many times. The J gene is TRBJ2-7, the V gene TRBV28; no definite D call. Germline V lookup: CDR1 MDHEN, CDR2 SYDVKM. This CDR3 contains 13 residues. V lost 2 bases, J lost 2 bases, and 7 bases lay in between. CDR3 DNA sequence: TGTGCCAGCAGTTTACCGACCCCCTACGAGCAGTACTTC. This encodes CASSLPTPYEQYF. The full variable domain, its missing parts supplied by reference TRBV28 and TRBJ2-7, is DVKVTQSSRYLVKRTGEKVFLECVQDMDHENMFWYRQDPGLGLRLIYFSYDVKMKEKGDIPEGYSVSREKKERFSLILESASTNQTSMYLCASSLPTPYEQYFGPGTRLTVT.

There are many counts of this clonotype. The rearrangement uses TRBV10-3 and TRBJ2-1; 8 bases line up with TRBD2. Germline lookup yields CDR1 ENHRY and CDR2 SYGVKD. The CDR3 contains 15 residues. J was trimmed by 7 bases and V by 11 bases; bases with no gene match: 16. The CDR3 sequence: CALQSTGGAGNEQFF. The CDR3 coding sequence is TGTGCCCTTCAGTCGACCGGGGGGGCTGGGAATGAGCAGTTCTTC.

This clonotype was seen many times. The chain joins TRBV9 to TRBJ1-2, with 8 positions matching TRBD1. Germline CDR1 SGDLS, CDR2 YYNGEE. CDR3 length equals 13 residues. After removal of 7 bases from V and 8 bases from J, the junction contained 10 bases not matched to a gene. CDR3 nucleotides: TGTGCCAGCTCCCCCCAGGGGGCGTCAGGCTACACCTTC. Residues: CASSPQGASGYTF. Supplemented by reference TRBV9 and TRBJ1-2, the full variable domain reads DSGVTQTPKHLITATGQRVTLRCSPRSGDLSVYWYQQSLDQGLQFLIQYYNGEERAKGNILERFSAQQFPDLHSELNLSSLELGDSALYFCASSPQGASGYTFGSGTRLTVV.

This sequence joins TRBV29-1 and TRBJ2-1; no definite D call. The germline V gene encodes CDR1 SQVTM and CDR2 ANQGSEA. The CDR3 is 14 residues long. Trimming left V 4 bases short and J 3 bases short, with 13 bases between. The CDR3 protein is CSVAKAEVYNEQFF. DNA of the CDR3: TGCAGCGTTGCAAAGGCAGAGGTCTACAATGAGCAGTTCTTC.

On this clonotype: It is unclear where the CDR3 begins or ends on the DNA, so no DNA is shown, and the CDR3 is as TCRdb lists it. This chain joins TRBV28 and TRBJ2-7; no check of the table's D call, TRBD1, against the DNA was made. Germline CDR1 reads MDHEN; CDR2 reads SYDVKM. Counting both end residues, the CDR3 totals 24 amino acids. CDR3 protein: CASSYIPGGTYEQYFGGHSYEQYF.

This clonotype was picked up a small number of times. J is TRBJ2-2 and V is TRBV2; D remains unclear. This CDR3 contains 14 residues. Trimming left V 7 bases short and J 0 bases short, with 9 bases between. Looked up from germline, CDR1 is SNHLY and CDR2 is FYNNEI. This CDR3 reads CASNPRSNTGELFF. The CDR3 DNA reads TGTGCCAGCAATCCTCGATCGAACACCGGGGAGCTGTTTTTT.